This TCR beta chain was retrieved from a study of monozygotic twins with inflammatory bowel disease. Study-level points and caveats: The analysis failed to separate different T cell subtypes.

The germline V gene has CDR1 SGHNT and CDR2 YYREEE (reference sequence). The CDR3 length is 15 residues. A note on this clonotype: Its antigen remains unidentified.

Researchers put TCRalpha and TCRbeta cDNA through two nested PCRs lasting about 17 and 10 cycles. TCRdb re-analyzed the 5' RACE reads; it lists each CDR3 protein once, without DNA. The sample includes 420,000 or so distinct CDR3 sequences. This TCR came from a human donor with ulcerative colitis or Crohn's disease, or a healthy co-twin of an affected twin (not recorded which). The gene calls are TRBV5-4 and TRBJ2-2; TCRdb proposes TRBD2, but this gene call is untestable without DNA. The sequenced sample consisted of blood. CDR3 in amino acids: CASSGGTRMAGELFF.